The sequence of this TCR beta chain was determined in a study of regulatory T cells in long-lasting Graves disease. The sample holds a few counts of this clonotype. This CDR3 comprises 15 residues. Germline V gives CDR1 SGHDN, CDR2 FVKESK. V was pared by 8 bases and J by 5 bases, with 18 bases between. Time point in this sample: newly diagnosed GD, antithyroid drugs for less than 3 months. PBMC-derived RNA was used for the TCR library. Roughly 9 milliliters of peripheral blood were taken and placed in EDTA tubes. Library construction for TCR beta used iRepertoire HTBI primers and Arm-PCR of CDR3 regions. TCRdb redid the calling of the multiplex PCR reads with MiXCR, one entry per CDR3 protein. The data contain about 540,000 distinct CDR3 sequences, approximately 15% of them singletons. This sample was shared with a second study, whose subject was T cells in Graves' hyperthyroidism and ophthalmopathy.

This rearrangement joins TRBV14 to TRBJ1-4; D may be TRBD1 (5 bases). This specimen was peripheral blood mononuclear cells (PBMCs), taken at new diagnosis, from a patient treated with antithyroid drugs. The receptor comes from a man aged 30 to 39 with Graves disease. In DNA, the CDR3 is TGTGCCAGCTCCCCGGCGGGGGGACGGAATGAAAAACTGTTTTTT. Residues: CASSPAGGRNEKLFF.